The 30 T cell receptor beta chains given below trace back to one sample, sequenced in a study of monozygotic twins with cystic fibrosis. Profiling relied on immunoSEQ multiplex PCR, and the TCRdb table lists in-frame clones only, not all of them. The sample shows roughly 14,000 clones, just under 95% of them seen only once. Sequencing used blood. These receptors were obtained from a girl aged 2-10 years with cystic fibrosis.

The V call is TRBV2, the J call TRBJ2-3, with a tentative D call TRBD1 (6 bases). The germline V gene encodes CDR1 SNHLY and CDR2 FYNNEI. CDR3 length equals 13 residues. The V gene lost 8 bases and the J gene lost 4 bases, with 13 bases spanning the gap. CDR3 loop: CASFGQMADTQYF. The CDR3 DNA follows: TGTGCCAGCTTTGGACAGATGGCAGATACGCAGTATTTT.

This rearrangement joins TRBV27 to TRBJ2-1; D gene unclear. V lost 5 bases and J 5 bases, leaving 10 bases between the germline ends. The CDR3 loop spans 13 amino acids. CDR1 and CDR2 from the germline V gene are MNHEY and SMNVEV (reference sequence). The chain's CDR3 is CASSNRANNEQFF. For the CDR3, the DNA is TGTGCCAGCAGTAACCGGGCCAACAATGAGCAGTTCTTC.

This chain connects TRBV5-1 to TRBJ2-3; 11 bases align to TRBD2. Germline CDR1 is SGHRS and CDR2 is YFSETQ. This CDR3 is 16 amino acids long. V shed 3 bases and J 0 bases; nucleotides not matched to a gene: 3. The CDR3 DNA follows: TGCGCCAGCAGCTCCGGGACTAGCGGCAGCACAGATACGCAGTATTTT. Translation: CASSSGTSGSTDTQYF.

The chain couples TRBV7-9 to TRBJ2-7, with 7 bases that match TRBD1. Unmatched junction bases numbered 4, after V lost 5 bases and J lost 3 bases. The CDR3 runs 13 residues. CDR1 SEHNR and CDR2 FQNEAQ come from the germline V gene (reference sequence). The CDR3 DNA sequence: TGTGCCAGCAGCAAGGGACAGATCTACGAGCAGTACTTC. This codes for CASSKGQIYEQYF.

The V and J genes are TRBV30 and TRBJ1-1, with 9 bases that match TRBD1. Germline V CDR1 and CDR2: GTSNPN, SVGIG (reference sequence). V was pared by 1 base and J by 1 base, with 13 bases of the junction left unmatched. The CDR3 runs 18 residues. The CDR3 is CAWSEGPDTGGWNTEAFF. The CDR3 nucleotides are TGTGCCTGGAGTGAGGGGCCCGATACAGGGGGCTGGAACACTGAAGCTTTCTTT.

V gene TRBV7-9 combines with J gene TRBJ2-5; TRBD1 agrees at 7 bases. Germline trimming cut 1 base from V and 6 bases from J; bases unmatched to any gene: 5. The CDR3 consists of 14 residues. The V gene's germline CDR1 is SEHNR and CDR2 FQNEAQ (reference sequence). DNA of the CDR3: TGTGCCAGCAGCTTAGGACAGGGAGTAAAGACCCAGTACTTC. Its protein is CASSLGQGVKTQYF.

The V and J genes are TRBV30 and TRBJ1-4; TRBD1 aligns across 10 bases. Germline V CDR1 and CDR2: GTSNPN, SVGIG (reference sequence). Germline trimming cut 0 bases from V and 6 bases from J; bases unmatched to any gene: 4. The CDR3 runs to 15 residues. CDR3 sequence reads: CAWSVKTGGYEKLFF. DNA of the CDR3: TGTGCCTGGAGTGTTAAGACAGGGGGCTATGAAAAACTGTTTTTT.

The chain uses TRBV14 and TRBJ2-2, with 9 bases aligning to TRBD1. From germline, CDR1 is SGHDN and CDR2 FVKESK. This CDR3 spans 18 amino acids. Trimming at V came to 3 bases and at J to 8 bases, leaving 16 bases not matched to a gene. CDR3: CASSHSTGGYSFSGELFF. DNA for the CDR3: TGTGCCAGCAGCCATTCTACAGGGGGCTACAGCTTTTCAGGGGAGCTGTTTTTT. Using reference TRBV14 and TRBJ2-2 for the parts outside the CDR3, the full variable domain is EAGVTQFPSHSVIEKGQTVTLRCDPISGHDNLYWYRRVMGKEIKFLLHFVKESKQDESGMPNNRFLAERTGGTYSTLKVQPAELEDSGVYFCASSHSTGGYSFSGELFFGEGSRLTVL.

V gene TRBV9 combines with J gene TRBJ2-2; 9 positions agree with TRBD2. CDR1 is SGDLS, CDR2 YYNGEE, per germline. The CDR3 has 15 amino acids. The V gene end was trimmed by 5 bases and the J gene end by 4 bases; junction bases not matched to a gene: 6. DNA of the CDR3: TGTGCCAGCAGGGAGGGGACTAGCCTCACCGGGGAGCTGTTTTTT. It yields the protein CASREGTSLTGELFF.

The chain carries TRBV18 and TRBJ1-2; a weak D match, TRBD1 (5 bases). Germline CDR1 reads KGHSH; CDR2 reads LQKENI. This CDR3 has 16 amino acids. V shed 3 bases and J shed 7 bases, with 21 bases lying between them. CDR3 in DNA: TGTGCCAGCTCACCTCTCGCAACAGGCGCCCTCCCTGGCTACACCTTC. Protein sequence: CASSPLATGALPGYTF.

The chain carries TRBV29-1 and TRBJ2-1, with D perhaps matching TRBD1 (5 bases). V lost 2 bases and J 3 bases, leaving 8 bases between the germline ends. Looked up from germline, CDR1 is SQVTM and CDR2 is ANQGSEA. The CDR3 has 13 amino acids. The CDR3 loop reads CSVERGNYNEQFF. The CDR3 coding sequence is TGCAGCGTTGAAAGGGGCAACTACAATGAGCAGTTCTTC.

This chain uses TRBV14 with TRBJ2-7; D remains unclear. Germline V gene lookup returns CDR1 SGHDN and CDR2 FVKESK. V was trimmed by 4 bases and J by 1 base, leaving 5 bases between them. The CDR3 contains 12 residues. The DNA of the CDR3 is TGTGCCAGCAGCCCTAGTTCCTACGAGCAGTACTTC. Protein sequence: CASSPSSYEQYF.

This clone was found once. The chain has TRBV5-1 and TRBJ2-1; D unclear. From germline, CDR1 is SGHRS and CDR2 YFSETQ. V lost 0 bases, J lost 6 bases, and 7 bases lay in between. The CDR3 runs 13 residues. CDR3: CASSLGRSNEQFF. Here the CDR3 DNA reads TGCGCCAGCAGCTTGGGACGTTCCAATGAGCAGTTCTTC.

The chain is built from TRBV10-3 and TRBJ1-3; D unclear. The CDR3 has 16 amino acids. The V and J ends lost 0 bases and 2 bases respectively, with 11 bases between them. CDR1 ENHRY and CDR2 SYGVKD come from the germline V gene. The CDR3 reads CAISESGRPTGNTIYF. In DNA, the CDR3 is TGTGCCATCAGTGAGTCGGGCAGGCCTACTGGAAACACCATATATTTT.

The chain joins TRBV7-2 to TRBJ2-7; no definite D call. Looked up from germline, CDR1 is SGHTA and CDR2 is FQGNSA. This CDR3 is built from 15 residues. V was clipped by 1 base and J by 3 bases, with 13 bases between them. The CDR3 reads CASSLEAGGNYEQYF. Here the CDR3 DNA reads TGTGCCAGCAGCTTAGAGGCAGGTGGAAACTACGAGCAGTACTTC.

This chain connects TRBV29-1 to TRBJ1-2; the D is unclear. CDR3 length: 10 residues. Trimming left V 2 bases short and J 2 bases short, with 0 bases between. Looked up from germline, CDR1 is SQVTM and CDR2 is ANQGSEA. The CDR3 sequence is CSVENYGYTF. The CDR3 DNA reads TGCAGCGTTGAAAACTATGGCTACACCTTC.

The sample holds one count of this clone. This sequence joins TRBV7-6 and TRBJ2-3, with TRBD2 identical over 8 bases. J gave up 2 bases and V 0 bases, and 13 bases lay outside the gene matches. The CDR3 runs 19 residues. The germline gives CDR1 SGHVS, CDR2 FNYEAQ. In DNA, the CDR3 is TGTGCCAGCAGCTTAGCGTTCGTTGTGGAGCGGGAGTTCACAGATACGCAGTATTTT. It specifies CASSLAFVVEREFTDTQYF. Together with reference TRBV7-6 and TRBJ2-3, the CDR3 gives the full variable domain: GAGVSQSPRYKVTKRGQDVALRCDPISGHVSLYWYRQALGQGPEFLTYFNYEAQQDKSGLPNDRFSAERPEGSISTLTIQRTEQRDSAMYRCASSLAFVVEREFTDTQYFGPGTRLTVL.

This chain uses TRBV29-1 with TRBJ2-3; D remains ambiguous. V lost 7 bases and J 6 bases, leaving 17 bases between the germline ends. The CDR3 runs 13 residues. The germline gives CDR1 SQVTM, CDR2 ANQGSEA. The CDR3 sequence is CSGGSKTSDTQYF. The CDR3 region has the DNA TGCAGCGGGGGATCTAAAACCTCTGATACGCAGTATTTT.

The chain uses TRBV19 and TRBJ2-1, with D hard to call. CDR1 is LNHDA, CDR2 SQIVND, per germline (reference sequence). This CDR3 comprises 15 residues. The germline V and J ends were trimmed by 5 bases and 3 bases, with 14 bases remaining between them. The CDR3: CASSPRAPRYNEQFF. The DNA for the CDR3 is TGTGCCAGTAGTCCGCGCGCTCCCCGCTACAATGAGCAGTTCTTC.

This sequence joins TRBV7-8 and TRBJ2-7, with D tentatively TRBD2 (6 bases). V was trimmed by 1 base and J by 4 bases, leaving 17 bases between them. The V gene's germline CDR1 is SGHVS and CDR2 FQNEAQ. The CDR3 has 16 residues. CDR3: CASSLVGSGSIYEQYF. The DNA for the CDR3 is TGTGCCAGCAGCTTAGTTGGTAGCGGATCTATATACGAGCAGTACTTC.

The V and J genes are TRBV9 and TRBJ1-4; unclear D gene. V lost 4 bases, J lost 0 bases, and 10 bases lay in between. The CDR3 is 15 residues long. Per germline, CDR1 SGDLS and CDR2 YYNGEE. CDR3 loop: CASSPPGATNEKLFF. The DNA of the CDR3 is TGTGCCAGCAGCCCACCTGGGGCAACTAATGAAAAACTGTTTTTT.

V and J are TRBV6-1 and TRBJ2-5; 10 nucleotides align to TRBD2. This CDR3 has 15 residues. CDR1 is MNHNS and CDR2 is SASEGT in the germline V gene. J was trimmed by 2 bases and V by 6 bases; bases with no gene match: 6. CDR3: CASSAGLAFQETQYF. The CDR3 DNA follows: TGTGCCAGCAGCGCGGGACTAGCGTTTCAAGAGACCCAGTACTTC.

The V and J genes are TRBV10-1 and TRBJ1-1, with D unclear. Germline CDR1 WNHNN, CDR2 SYGVQD (reference sequence). The V and J ends lost 6 bases and 0 bases respectively, with 8 bases between them. This CDR3 contains 13 residues. This CDR3 reads CASRRSMNTEAFF. Here the CDR3 DNA reads TGCGCCAGCAGACGCAGCATGAACACTGAAGCTTTCTTT.

In nucleotides, the CDR3 is TGTGCCAGCTCACGTGAGAGCTACGAGCAGTACTTC. Amino acid sequence: CASSRESYEQYF. This chain connects TRBV18 to TRBJ2-7; no clear D. CDR3 size: 12 residues. The V gene lost 4 bases and the J gene lost 3 bases, with 7 bases spanning the gap. Germline V lookup: CDR1 KGHSH, CDR2 LQKENI.

This chain links TRBV7-9 with TRBJ2-1; D unclear. The germline V gene has CDR1 SEHNR and CDR2 FQNEAQ (reference sequence). Trimming took 1 base from V and 6 from J, leaving 1 base between them. The CDR3 is 11 amino acids. CDR3: CASSLGNEQFF. The DNA of the CDR3 is TGTGCCAGCAGCTTAGGCAATGAGCAGTTCTTC.

This rearrangement joins TRBV11-2 to TRBJ2-3; the D gene is possibly TRBD2 (5 bases). CDR1 is SGHAT, CDR2 FQNNGV, per germline. The CDR3 spans 20 residues. Between the trimmed V and J ends, which lost 0 bases and 3 bases, there was a span of 25 bases. CDR3 in DNA: TGTGCCAGCAGCTTAGATGGGCTTCGGAGTAAGGTCGGGGAGACAGATACGCAGTATTTT. Encoded protein: CASSLDGLRSKVGETDTQYF.

The CDR3 nucleotides read TGTGCCTGGAACCCAGGGGATTTGAACAATGAGCAGTTCTTC. Protein product: CAWNPGDLNNEQFF. The chain has TRBV30 and TRBJ2-1; weak D call: TRBD1 (6 bases). This CDR3 spans 14 amino acids. V was cut by 4 bases and J by 5 bases, with 15 bases left in between. The germline CDR1 and CDR2 sequences are GTSNPN and SVGIG (reference sequence).

This rearrangement joins TRBV7-9 to TRBJ2-1; 13 bases map to TRBD2. This CDR3 contains 15 residues. V lost 2 bases and J lost 6; bases outside the gene matches: 1. Germline CDR1 and CDR2: SEHNR and FQNEAQ (reference sequence). Written as DNA, the CDR3 is TGTGCCAGCAGCTTACGGACTAGCGGGAGCAATGAGCAGTTCTTC. It yields the protein CASSLRTSGSNEQFF.

This clone has a handful of counts. The chain employs TRBV29-1 and TRBJ1-2; no clear D. The CDR3 sequence is 11 residues long. V shed 6 bases and J shed 8 bases, with 13 bases lying between them. CDR1 SQVTM and CDR2 ANQGSEA come from the germline V gene. CDR3 sequence reads: CSVSGLPGYTF. CDR3 nucleotides: TGCAGCGTATCCGGGTTACCGGGCTACACCTTC.

J is TRBJ1-5 and V is TRBV2, with TRBD1 matching 7 bases. This CDR3 comprises 15 residues. CDR1 is SNHLY, CDR2 FYNNEI, per germline. Trimming cost V 5 bases and J 7 bases; bases outside gene matches: 11. CDR3 residues: CASSPDRVGWQPQHF. The CDR3, as DNA: TGTGCCAGCAGTCCTGACAGGGTAGGATGGCAGCCCCAGCATTTT.